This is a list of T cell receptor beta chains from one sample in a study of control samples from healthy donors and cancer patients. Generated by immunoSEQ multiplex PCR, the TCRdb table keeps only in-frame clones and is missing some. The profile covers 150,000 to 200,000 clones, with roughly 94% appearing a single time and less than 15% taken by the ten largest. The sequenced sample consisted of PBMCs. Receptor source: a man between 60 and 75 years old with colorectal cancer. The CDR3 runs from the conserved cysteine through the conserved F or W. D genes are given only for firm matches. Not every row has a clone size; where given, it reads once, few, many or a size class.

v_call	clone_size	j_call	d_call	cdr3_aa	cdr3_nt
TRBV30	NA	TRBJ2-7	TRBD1	CALSRGREDEQYF	TGTGCCTTAAGCAGGGGGCGAGAGGACGAGCAGTACTTC
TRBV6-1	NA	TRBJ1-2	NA	CASSEGHSPNYGYTF	TGTGCCAGCAGTGAAGGGCACAGCCCTAACTATGGCTACACCTTC
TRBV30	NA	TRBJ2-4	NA	CAWSGQGGGNIQYF	TGTGCCTGGAGTGGCCAGGGCGGAGGAAACATTCAGTACTTC
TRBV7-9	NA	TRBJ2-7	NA	CASSSQGKGGEQYF	TGTGCCAGCAGCTCACAGGGGAAAGGAGGGGAGCAGTACTTC
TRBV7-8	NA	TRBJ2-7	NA	CAGSLADPGTAFYEQYF	TGTGCCGGCAGCTTAGCCGACCCCGGGACGGCTTTTTACGAGCAGTACTTC
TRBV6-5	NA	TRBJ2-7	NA	CASTGAGSHEQYF	TGTGCCAGCACGGGGGCAGGGTCCCACGAGCAGTACTTC
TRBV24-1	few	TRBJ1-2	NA	CATSDAGYGYTF	TGTGCCACCAGTGATGCGGGTTATGGCTACACCTTC
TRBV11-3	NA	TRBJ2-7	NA	CASSSREGEQYF	TGTGCCAGCAGCAGCAGGGAAGGCGAGCAGTACTTC
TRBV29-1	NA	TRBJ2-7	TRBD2	CSVAPSGAPGEQYF	TGCAGCGTTGCCCCTAGCGGGGCCCCGGGGGAGCAGTACTTC
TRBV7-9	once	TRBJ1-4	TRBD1	CASSLDRGSTNEKLFF	TGTGCCAGCAGCTTAGACAGGGGCTCAACTAATGAAAAACTGTTTTTT
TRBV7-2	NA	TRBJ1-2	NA	CASSMDQGPRGYTF	TGTGCCAGCAGCATGGATCAGGGACCGCGCGGCTACACCTTC
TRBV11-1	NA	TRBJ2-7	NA	CASTSGAAQYF	TGTGCCAGCACCTCCGGGGCGGCGCAGTACTTC
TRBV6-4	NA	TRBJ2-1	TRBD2	CASSRLAGGRNEQFF	TGTGCCAGCAGTCGCCTAGCGGGGGGGCGTAATGAGCAGTTCTTC
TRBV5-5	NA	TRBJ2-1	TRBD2	CASSLTVTSGGPWNEQFF	TGTGCCAGCAGCTTGACTGTCACTAGCGGGGGGCCGTGGAATGAGCAGTTCTTC
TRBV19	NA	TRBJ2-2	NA	CASSMGSSGELFF	TGTGCCAGTAGTATGGGTAGCTCCGGGGAGCTGTTTTTT
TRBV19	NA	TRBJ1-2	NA	CASSIVDTFYGYTF	TGTGCCAGTAGTATAGTGGACACATTCTATGGCTACACCTTC
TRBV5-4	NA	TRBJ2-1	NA	CASSSDVPSYNEQFF	TGTGCCAGCAGCTCGGACGTACCATCCTACAATGAGCAGTTCTTC
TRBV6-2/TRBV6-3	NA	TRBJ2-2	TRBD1	CASSSRTGAATGELFF	TGTGCCAGCAGCTCCCGGACAGGGGCAGCCACCGGGGAGCTGTTTTTT
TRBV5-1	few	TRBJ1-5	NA	CASSLGGSAQPQHF	TGCGCCAGCAGCTTGGGCGGCAGTGCCCAGCCCCAGCATTTT
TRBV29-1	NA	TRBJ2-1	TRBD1	CSVDRGEQFF	TGCAGCGTGGACAGGGGTGAGCAGTTCTTC
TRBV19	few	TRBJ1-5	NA	CASRNHGYNQPQHF	TGTGCCAGTAGGAACCACGGGTACAATCAGCCCCAGCATTTT
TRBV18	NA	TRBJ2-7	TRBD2	CASSSTSGGTYEQYF	TGTGCCAGCTCATCGACTAGCGGGGGGACCTACGAGCAGTACTTC
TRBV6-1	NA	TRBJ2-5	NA	CASSEEGSQTQYF	TGTGCCAGCAGTGAAGAGGGCTCCCAGACCCAGTACTTC
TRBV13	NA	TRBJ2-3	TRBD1	CASSLSLPGQATDTQYF	TGTGCCAGCAGCCTCAGCCTCCCGGGACAGGCAACAGATACGCAGTATTTT
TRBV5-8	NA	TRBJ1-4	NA	CASSWRTVEEKLFF	TGTGCCAGCAGCTGGAGGACGGTGGAGGAAAAACTGTTTTTT
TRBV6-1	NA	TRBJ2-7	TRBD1	CASSEIGTGVSYEQYF	TGTGCCAGCAGTGAAATCGGGACAGGAGTCTCCTACGAGCAGTACTTC
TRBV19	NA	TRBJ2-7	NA	CASSGGHEQYF	TGTGCCAGTAGCGGGGGGCACGAGCAGTACTTC
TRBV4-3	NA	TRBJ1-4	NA	CASSQDTSRQSTNEKLFF	TGCGCCAGCAGCCAGGATACCTCCCGACAGTCAACTAATGAAAAACTGTTTTTT
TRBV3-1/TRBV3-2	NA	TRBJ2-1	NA	CASSQDWTSYNEQFF	TGTGCCAGCAGCCAAGATTGGACCTCCTACAATGAGCAGTTCTTC
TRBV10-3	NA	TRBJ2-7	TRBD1	CANRQGKEDEQYF	TGTGCCAACCGACAGGGTAAGGAGGACGAGCAGTACTTC
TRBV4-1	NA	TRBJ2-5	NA	CASSQVVWETQYF	TGCGCCAGCAGCCAAGTGGTTTGGGAGACCCAGTACTTC
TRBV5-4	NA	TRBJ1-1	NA	CASSLAQGPNTEAFF	TGTGCCAGCAGCTTGGCCCAGGGGCCCAACACTGAAGCTTTCTTT
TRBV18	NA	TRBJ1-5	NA	CASSPTGQPDSNQPQHF	TGTGCCAGCTCACCAACCGGGCAGCCAGATAGCAATCAGCCCCAGCATTTT
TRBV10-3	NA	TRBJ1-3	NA	CAIWEGSGNTIYF	TGTGCCATCTGGGAGGGATCCGGAAACACCATATATTTT
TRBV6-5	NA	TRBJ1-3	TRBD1	CASSLQGTTGNTIYF	TGTGCCAGCAGTTTACAGGGGACAACTGGAAACACCATATATTTT
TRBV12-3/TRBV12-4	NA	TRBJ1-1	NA	CASTSVWGTEAFF	TGTGCCAGCACCTCCGTTTGGGGCACTGAAGCTTTCTTT
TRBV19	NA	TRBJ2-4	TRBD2	CASSISGGSTKNIQYF	TGTGCCAGTAGTATATCCGGGGGGTCGACCAAAAACATTCAGTACTTC
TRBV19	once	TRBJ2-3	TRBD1	CASSMTGGADTQYF	TGTGCCAGTAGTATGACAGGGGGCGCAGATACGCAGTATTTT
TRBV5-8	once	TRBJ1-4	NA	CASSPRQQGTNEKLFF	TGTGCCAGCAGCCCAAGACAGCAAGGGACTAATGAAAAACTGTTTTTT
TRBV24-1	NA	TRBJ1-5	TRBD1	CATSDPDQGAAQPQHF	TGTGCCACCAGTGATCCAGATCAGGGGGCGGCTCAGCCCCAGCATTTT
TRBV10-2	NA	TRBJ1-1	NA	CASRAQQGTEAFF	TGCGCCAGCAGGGCGCAACAGGGTACTGAAGCTTTCTTT